This T cell receptor beta chain originates from a study of molecular identifiers for immune sequencing clone quantification. This clonotype was detected a few times. The antigen remains undetermined. Study outcomes and limitations: Spiked Jurkat TCR RNA originating from one cell could reportedly be identified amid about a million naive cells. Beyond 20 RNA copies, clones held over 98% of effector molecules, compared with under 1% in naive cells.

CDR3 size: 15 residues. V lost 5 bases, J lost 3 bases, and 5 bases stayed unmatched. TCRdb re-called the PCR reads through MiXCR, storing one row per CDR3 protein. The sample has around 480,000 distinct CDR3 sequences, around 25% seen once. The chain recombines TRBV12-3 or TRBV12-4 with TRBJ2-1; 9 nucleotides match TRBD1. Sample: naive CD8+ T cells from blood, with Jurkat cell RNA spiked in. Subset denoted: FACS-sorted CD8+CD4-CCR7+CD45RA+ naive T cells. This clonotype was obtained from a human donor in good health. Some libraries in this study had Jurkat cell RNA spiked in. CDR3 sequence: CASSAGTGIYNEQFF. The CDR3 region has the DNA TGTGCCAGCAGTGCCGGGACAGGGATCTACAATGAGCAGTTCTTC.